This TCR beta chain derives from a study of T cells in Graves' hyperthyroidism and ophthalmopathy. This CDR3 has 13 residues. The V gene's germline CDR1 is SEHNR and CDR2 FQNEAQ (reference sequence). Using over 8.5 ml of fresh peripheral blood, PBMCs were prepared. Amplification of TCR beta CDR3 regions was performed using RNA transcripts as template. HTBI primers were the set used in a first-round RT-PCR of the TCR CDR3. TCRdb re-called the multiplex PCR reads with MiXCR, one entry per CDR3 protein. This repertoire shows roughly 700,000 distinct CDR3 sequences, roughly a third found once; its top ten account for roughly 31%.

This rearrangement joins TRBV7-9 to TRBJ2-7, with D possibly being TRBD1 (6 bases). The closer fit of TRBJ2-4 to the DNA end suggests the J call may be wrong. The clonotype comes from a woman aged 40-49 years with Graves' hyperthyroidism. Sequencing was performed on blood. CDR3 sequence reads: CASSYRVGNIQYF. CDR3 sequence (DNA): TGTGCCAGCAGCTACAGGGTTGGGAACATTCAGTACTTC.